These 25 T cell receptor beta chains originate from one sample sequenced in a study of T cells in Graves' hyperthyroidism and ophthalmopathy. RNA transcripts gave rise to amplified TCR beta CDR3 regions. Researchers ran a first-round RT-PCR on the TCR CDR3 using the HTBI primer set. TCRdb recomputed calls from the multiplex PCR reads with MiXCR, one row per CDR3 protein. Among more than 600,000 distinct CDR3 sequences listed, 15% to 20% were seen once. The sequenced material came from blood. The receptors originated from a young man with Graves' hyperthyroidism.

The gene calls are TRBV28 and TRBJ2-5; D not resolved. Germline CDR1 MDHEN, CDR2 SYDVKM. Trimming removed 6 bases from V and 4 bases from J, with 9 bases in between. The CDR3 loop spans 12 amino acids. CDR3 DNA: TGTGCCAGCAGGAAAGGATCAGAGACCCAGTACTTC. It is translated as CASRKGSETQYF.

V is TRBV20-1 and J is TRBJ2-1; either TRBD1 or TRBD2 may fit D (5 bases each). Looked up from germline, CDR1 is DFQATT and CDR2 is SNEGSKA (reference sequence). This CDR3 spans 15 amino acids. Deletions cut 0 bases from V and 3 bases from J, with 12 bases between. CDR3 protein: CSARDSGTIYNEQFF. In DNA, the CDR3 is TGCAGTGCTAGAGATTCCGGGACCATCTACAATGAGCAGTTCTTC.

CDR3 region: CASSQAASQETQYF. Here the CDR3 DNA reads TGTGCCAGCAGCCAAGCAGCCAGCCAAGAGACCCAGTACTTC. The V and J genes are TRBV4-2 and TRBJ2-5; the D is unclear. The V end was cut by 1 base, the J end by 1 base, with 7 bases between. This CDR3 is built from 14 residues. Germline CDR1 is LGHNA and CDR2 is YNFKEQ.

This clonotype was recorded many times. This chain uses TRBV6-5 with TRBJ2-7; the D gene is possibly TRBD2 (5 bases). There are 15 residues in the CDR3. Germline V gene sequence: CDR1 MNHEY, CDR2 SVGAGI. V gave up 0 bases and J gave up 2 bases, with 11 bases separating them. The CDR3 DNA is TGTGCCAGCAGTTACTCGAACTGGGGAGCCTACGAGCAGTACTTC. Encoded protein: CASSYSNWGAYEQYF.

To note about this clonotype: The CDR3 does not end in the conserved phenylalanine or tryptophan, so this is likely a read error. V gene TRBV6-2 or TRBV6-3 combines with J gene TRBJ1-6, with D tentatively TRBD1 (6 bases). Germline lookup yields CDR1 MNHEY and CDR2 SVGEGT. The CDR3 loop spans 15 amino acids. Trimming pared 6 bases from V and 5 bases from J, leaving 14 bases between. In DNA form, the CDR3 reads TGTGCCAGCAGGAAACAGGGTGGGGATAATTCACCCCTCCACCTT. Protein: CASRKQGGDNSPLHL.

This clonotype came up many times. The DNA of the CDR3 is TGTGCCAGCAGTTTCGACAGTCAAGAGACCCAGTACTTC. As protein: CASSFDSQETQYF. This chain connects TRBV28 to TRBJ2-5, with D perhaps matching TRBD1 (5 bases). The germline V and J ends were trimmed by 3 bases and 2 bases, with 7 bases remaining between them. The CDR3 loop spans 13 amino acids. The V gene's germline CDR1 is MDHEN and CDR2 SYDVKM.

The CDR3 bases are TGTGCCAGCAGTGTATGGACAGGGAACACTGAAGCTTTCTTT. Translating gives CASSVWTGNTEAFF. The chain carries TRBV6-1 and TRBJ1-1, with 7 bases that match TRBD1. CDR1 is MNHNS, CDR2 SASEGT, per germline. The CDR3 has 14 residues. The trim removed 4 bases at V and 1 base at J, leaving 3 bases unmatched.

This clonotype occurred a few times. CDR3 nucleotide sequence: TGTGCCAGCATGGGACTAGCGGGAGGGCCTTCCTACAATGAGCAGTTCTTC. Translation gives CASMGLAGGPSYNEQFF. The chain employs TRBV6-2 or TRBV6-3 and TRBJ2-1, with TRBD2 identical over 16 bases. This CDR3 is built from 17 residues. Germline CDR1 and CDR2: MNHEY and SVGEGT. Germline trimming cut 7 bases from V and 1 base from J; bases unmatched to any gene: 4.

This clonotype was picked up many times. The chain is built from TRBV20-1 and TRBJ2-5; 7 bases agree with TRBD1. CDR3 length equals 14 residues. Trimming cost V 3 bases and J 5 bases; bases outside gene matches: 9. The germline gives CDR1 DFQATT, CDR2 SNEGSKA (reference sequence). CDR3 amino acids: CSARKQGTFETQYF. Here the CDR3 DNA reads TGCAGTGCTAGGAAACAGGGGACCTTTGAGACCCAGTACTTC.

As regards this clonotype: The junction departs from germline at one end; a sequencing error may be responsible. This rearrangement joins TRBV20-1 to TRBJ2-1; 7 bases are shared with TRBD2. The germline CDR1 and CDR2 sequences are DFQATT and SNEGSKA (reference sequence). This CDR3 comprises 15 residues. CDR3 protein: CSARDQRGSYSEQFF. As DNA, the CDR3 is TGCAGTGCTAGAGATCAACGCGGGAGCTACAGTGAGCAGTTCTTC.

The chain recombines TRBV5-5 with TRBJ1-2, with 7 bases matching TRBD1. The CDR3 has 16 residues. Unmatched junction bases numbered 13, after V lost 0 bases and J lost 8 bases. Germline lookup yields CDR1 SGHKS and CDR2 YYEKEE (reference sequence). CDR3 sequence: CASSLGLQGLRRGYTF. CDR3 nucleotides: TGTGCCAGCAGCTTGGGCTTACAGGGGCTGAGACGCGGCTACACCTTC.

The chain combines TRBV18 with TRBJ2-2; D tentatively reads TRBD1 or TRBD2 (5 bases each). Per germline, CDR1 KGHSH and CDR2 LQKENI. V was cut by 4 bases and J by 7 bases, with 22 bases left in between. CDR3 size: 17 residues. The CDR3 spells CASSLFLSGTQGGELFF. CDR3 coding DNA: TGTGCCAGCTCACTATTTCTTTCCGGGACCCAAGGCGGGGAGCTGTTTTTT.

The chain combines TRBV5-1 with TRBJ2-2, with TRBD2 as a possible D gene (5 bases). Between the trimmed V and J ends, which lost 1 base and 0 bases, there was a span of 7 bases. CDR1 SGHRS and CDR2 YFSETQ come from the germline V gene. The CDR3 totals 15 residues. The DNA for the CDR3 is TGCGCCAGCAGCTTGAGAGGGACGAACACCGGGGAGCTGTTTTTT. Protein product: CASSLRGTNTGELFF.

This clonotype was seen at least ten times. The chain recombines TRBV30 with TRBJ2-6; 9 nucleotides align to TRBD1. The CDR3 runs 15 residues. Germline trimming cut 7 bases from V and 3 bases from J; bases unmatched to any gene: 7. Germline V lookup: CDR1 GTSNPN, CDR2 SVGIG (reference sequence). Written as DNA, the CDR3 is TGTGCCTCGGGGACAGGGTGGAATGGGGCCAACGTCCTGACTTTC. Protein: CASGTGWNGANVLTF.

This clonotype has only a few counts. The chain couples TRBV5-1 to TRBJ1-2; 10 bases line up with TRBD1. V was clipped by 3 bases and J by 6 bases; unmatched bases: 8. Germline V gives CDR1 SGHRS, CDR2 YFSETQ. The CDR3 runs to 15 residues. The CDR3 sequence is CASSWRDRGADGYTF. For the CDR3, the DNA is TGCGCCAGCAGCTGGAGGGACAGGGGAGCAGATGGCTACACCTTC.

This clonotype was recorded a few times. The V gene is TRBV12-3 or TRBV12-4, the J gene TRBJ2-5; tentative D call: TRBD1 (5 bases). CDR3 length: 15 residues. V lost 5 bases to trimming and J lost 5 bases, with 18 bases between them. The CDR3 spells CASSENLGVVETQYF. CDR3 coding DNA: TGTGCCAGCAGTGAAAACCTAGGGGTTGTGGAGACCCAGTACTTC.

Only a few counts were recorded for this clonotype. The rearrangement links TRBV6-1 to TRBJ2-3; a possible D gene is TRBD2 (6 bases). Germline CDR1 is MNHNS and CDR2 is SASEGT. The CDR3 totals 16 residues. The ends were cut back, 5 bases at V and 4 bases at J, with 19 bases in the middle. CDR3 protein: CASSPRGSRLSDTQYF. DNA of the CDR3: TGTGCCAGCAGTCCCCGGGGGAGCCGGTTGTCAGATACGCAGTATTTT.

This chain joins TRBV9 and TRBJ2-5; 13 bases align to TRBD2. The CDR3 has 16 amino acids. Germline CDR1 reads SGDLS; CDR2 reads YYNGEE. J gave up 3 bases and V 2 bases, and 4 bases lay outside the gene matches. The CDR3 sequence: CASSVGLAGEKETQYF. The CDR3, as DNA: TGTGCCAGCAGCGTCGGACTAGCGGGAGAGAAAGAGACCCAGTACTTC.

This clonotype was seen more than once but under ten times. The V call is TRBV3-1, the J call TRBJ2-3; 7 bases map to TRBD2. The germline CDR1 and CDR2 sequences are LGHDT and YNNKEL (reference sequence). V was clipped by 1 base and J by 3 bases; unmatched bases: 4. The length of the CDR3 is 15 residues. The CDR3 protein is CASSQVGRSTDTQYF. The CDR3 bases are TGTGCCAGCAGCCAAGTCGGGAGGTCAACAGATACGCAGTATTTT.

This clonotype was found a few times. The V gene is TRBV15, the J gene TRBJ2-5, with D tentatively TRBD2 (6 bases). Germline lookup yields CDR1 LNHNV and CDR2 YYDKDF (reference sequence). The CDR3 extends over 15 amino acids. Trimming left V 1 base short and J 9 bases short, with 18 bases between. In nucleotides, the CDR3 is TGTGCCACCAGCAGAGTGGGTAGCGGCTTCGCGGCCCAGTACTTC. This sequence encodes CATSRVGSGFAAQYF.

This clonotype was found a few times. This chain joins TRBV6-1 and TRBJ2-5; 7 nucleotides align to TRBD1. Unmatched junction bases numbered 2, after V lost 3 bases and J lost 4 bases. Germline CDR1 and CDR2: MNHNS and SASEGT. The CDR3 is 13 amino acids. This CDR3 reads CASSDTGVETQYF. The CDR3 nucleotides are TGTGCCAGCAGTGATACAGGGGTAGAGACCCAGTACTTC.

The chain has TRBV9 and TRBJ1-1; a weak D match, TRBD1 (6 bases). Between the trimmed V and J ends, which lost 3 bases and 5 bases, there was a span of 29 bases. Germline V gene data show CDR1 as SGDLS and CDR2 as YYNGEE. This CDR3 contains 19 residues. The CDR3 is CASSGNMGGTLNTFTEAFF. The CDR3 DNA reads as TGTGCCAGCAGCGGAAACATGGGGGGGACACTCAACACTTTTACTGAAGCTTTCTTT.

There are many counts of this clonotype. This chain connects TRBV3-1 to TRBJ1-1; no definite D call. Trimming removed 4 bases at V and 1 base at J, with 13 bases between. The CDR3 loop spans 15 amino acids. The germline V gene has CDR1 LGHDT and CDR2 YNNKEL (reference sequence). CDR3 loop: CASSPLLVPNTEAFF. DNA for the CDR3: TGTGCCAGCAGCCCACTGCTAGTACCGAACACTGAAGCTTTCTTT.

This clonotype was counted only a few times. The J gene is TRBJ2-1, the V gene TRBV7-2; 7 bases are a match to TRBD2. Trimming cost V 5 bases and J 1 base; bases outside gene matches: 8. Germline assignment: CDR1 SGHTA and CDR2 FQGNSA. This CDR3 has 16 residues. For the CDR3, the DNA is TGTGCCAGCAGCCACCCGGGCGGGAGTTCCTACAATGAGCAGTTCTTC. Translation: CASSHPGGSSYNEQFF. Full variable domain (remainder filled in from reference TRBV7-2 and TRBJ2-1): GAGVSQSPSNKVTEKGKDVELRCDPISGHTALYWYRQSLGQGLEFLIYFQGNSAPDKSGLPSDRFSAERTGGSVSTLTIQRTQQEDSAVYLCASSHPGGSSYNEQFFGPGTRLTVL.

This clonotype was seen only a few times. The chain has TRBV5-1 and TRBJ2-3; D may be TRBD1 (5 bases). The CDR3 loop spans 16 amino acids. Germline loops: CDR1 SGHRS, CDR2 YFSETQ. With 0 bases removed from V and 0 bases from J, the gap between germline ends came to 11 bases. Here the CDR3 DNA reads TGCGCCAGCAGCTTGGATGGGGCGGTTAGCACAGATACGCAGTATTTT. As protein: CASSLDGAVSTDTQYF.